This record looks at one T cell receptor beta chain sequence and its context. Its antigen is still unknown. This sample is part of a study of monozygotic twins with inflammatory bowel disease. Notes on the study in general: Among T cells, the various subtypes were not distinguishable. Especially where disease activity was present, IBD patients had fewer clonotypes in common with others than healthy twins did.

The UMIs carried a 6-nucleotide sample barcode, and they were added by template switching. TCRdb reprocessed the 5' RACE reads; each CDR3 protein has one entry and no DNA is given. This listing includes about 380,000 distinct CDR3 sequences. The authors isolated total RNA from whole blood without sorting T cells. CDR3 length: 15 residues. Germline V gives CDR1 SGDLS, CDR2 YYNGEE. This rearrangement joins TRBV9 to TRBJ1-1; TCRdb indicates TRBD1, and absent DNA this call remains unverified. This sequence was found in a human donor with ulcerative colitis or Crohn's disease, or a healthy co-twin of an affected twin (not recorded which). The sequenced sample was blood. CDR3 region: CASSVIRGDNTEAFF.